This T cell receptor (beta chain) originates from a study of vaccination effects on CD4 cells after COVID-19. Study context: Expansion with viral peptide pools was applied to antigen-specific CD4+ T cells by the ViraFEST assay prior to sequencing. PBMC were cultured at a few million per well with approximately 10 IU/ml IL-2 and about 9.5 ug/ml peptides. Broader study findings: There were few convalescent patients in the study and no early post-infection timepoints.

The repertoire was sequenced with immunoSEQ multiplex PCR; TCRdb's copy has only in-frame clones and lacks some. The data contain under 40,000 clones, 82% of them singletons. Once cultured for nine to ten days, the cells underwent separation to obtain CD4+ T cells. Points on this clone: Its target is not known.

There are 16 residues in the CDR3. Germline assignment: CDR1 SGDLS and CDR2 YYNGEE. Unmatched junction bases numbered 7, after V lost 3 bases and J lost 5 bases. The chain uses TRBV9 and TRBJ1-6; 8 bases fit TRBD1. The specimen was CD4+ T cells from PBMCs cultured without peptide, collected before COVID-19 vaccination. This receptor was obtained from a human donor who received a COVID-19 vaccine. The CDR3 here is CASSAPQGADNSPLHF. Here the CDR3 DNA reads TGTGCCAGCAGCGCCCCCCAGGGGGCGGATAATTCACCCCTCCACTTT.